Shown below are 11 T cell receptor beta chains from a single sample sequenced in a study of T cell responses to AZD1222 COVID-19 vaccine. The protocol was immunoSEQ multiplex PCR, while the TCRdb copy is restricted to in-frame clones and leaves out a portion. The sample lists 100,000 or so clones; 70% to 90% were seen once. This material consisted of peripheral blood, taken on day 0 of AZD1222 vaccination. The receptors were sampled from an adult in good health.

The sample holds one count of this clone. The chain employs TRBV28 and TRBJ1-2; D not certain. Deletions cut 5 bases from V and 3 bases from J, with 10 bases between. Looked up from germline, CDR1 is MDHEN and CDR2 is SYDVKM. The CDR3 is 13 amino acids. CDR3 sequence: CASSPPRHYGYTF. As DNA, the CDR3 is TGTGCCAGCAGTCCCCCGCGACACTATGGCTACACCTTC.

The chain couples TRBV5-5 to TRBJ1-6, with TRBD1 matching 8 bases. Germline trimming cut 5 bases from V and 9 bases from J; bases unmatched to any gene: 7. This CDR3 comprises 14 residues. The germline V gene encodes CDR1 SGHKS and CDR2 YYEKEE (reference sequence). The CDR3 DNA sequence: TGTGCCAGCAGTTCAGGGGGCGCAGTTTCACCCCTCCACTTT. The encoded protein is CASSSGGAVSPLHF.

This clone was detected a few times. V and J are TRBV3-1 (or the pseudogene TRBV3-2) and TRBJ1-2, with a possible D match to TRBD1 (5 bases). Between the trimmed V and J ends, which lost 0 bases and 7 bases, there was a span of 12 bases. Germline V lookup: CDR1 LGHDT, CDR2 YNNKEL (reference sequence). The CDR3 consists of 14 residues. CDR3 residues: CASSQEIGAFGYTF. The CDR3 bases are TGTGCCAGCAGCCAAGAAATTGGGGCCTTTGGCTACACCTTC.

This clone was observed once. The chain employs TRBV19 and TRBJ2-5, with 10 bases lining up with TRBD2. Germline CDR1 is LNHDA and CDR2 is SQIVND (reference sequence). The CDR3 runs to 15 residues. V was pared by 5 bases and J by 2 bases, with 5 bases of the junction left unmatched. CDR3 region: CASSPGLAVQETQYF. Here the CDR3 DNA reads TGTGCCAGTAGTCCCGGACTAGCGGTACAAGAGACCCAGTACTTC. The full variable domain, completed using reference TRBV19 and TRBJ2-5, is DGGITQSPKYLFRKEGQNVTLSCEQNLNHDAMYWYRQDPGQGLRLIYYSQIVNDFQKGDIAEGYSVSREKKESFPLTVTSAQKNPTAFYLCASSPGLAVQETQYFGPGTRLLVL.

The table lists this clone with a count of one. The gene calls are TRBV5-1 and TRBJ1-2; D call uncertain. The CDR3 covers 16 residues. CDR1 and CDR2 from the germline V gene are SGHRS and YFSETQ. Trimming removed 0 bases from V and 0 bases from J, with 12 bases in between. CDR3 in amino acids: CASSLALDFSNYGYTF. CDR3 coding DNA: TGCGCCAGCAGCTTGGCCTTGGACTTTTCTAACTATGGCTACACCTTC.

The V call is TRBV3-1 (or the pseudogene TRBV3-2), the J call TRBJ1-2, with 9 bases lining up with TRBD1. After removal of 5 bases from V and 5 bases from J, the junction contained 12 bases not matched to a gene. This CDR3 is built from 16 residues. The germline CDR1 and CDR2 sequences are LGHDT and YNNKEL (reference sequence). Here the CDR3 DNA reads TGTGCCAGCAGCAGAACAGAGACAGGGGGAAGATATGGCTACACCTTC. As protein: CASSRTETGGRYGYTF.

The chain couples TRBV30 to TRBJ1-5; D gene ambiguous. CDR1 is GTSNPN and CDR2 is SVGIG in the germline V gene (reference sequence). V was shortened by 4 bases and J by 1 base, with 11 bases between the two germline ends. The CDR3 totals 14 residues. The chain's CDR3 is CAWTLPGSNQPQHF. The CDR3 region has the DNA TGTGCCTGGACCCTGCCTGGGAGCAATCAGCCCCAGCATTTT.

CDR3 residues: CASSLAPYEQYF. Here the CDR3 DNA reads TGCGCCAGCAGCTTGGCACCCTACGAGCAGTACTTC. The chain has TRBV5-1 and TRBJ2-7; no reliable D call. This CDR3 is 12 amino acids long. Germline V CDR1 and CDR2: SGHRS, YFSETQ. Trimming cost V 0 bases and J 2 bases, with 3 bases left between them. Drawing the rest from reference TRBV5-1 and TRBJ2-7, the complete variable domain is KAGVTQTPRYLIKTRGQQVTLSCSPISGHRSVSWYQQTPGQGLQFLFEYFSETQRNKGNFPGRFSGRQFSNSRSEMNVSTLELGDSALYLCASSLAPYEQYFGPGTRLTVT.

This sequence joins TRBV4-2 and TRBJ2-1; 7 bases agree with TRBD2. V shed 0 bases, J shed 2 bases, and the junction held 4 bases outside the gene matches. Germline CDR1 and CDR2: LGHNA and YNFKEQ. This CDR3 comprises 16 residues. The CDR3 DNA reads TGTGCCAGCAGCCAAGAAAGTGGGGGGGCCTACAATGAGCAGTTCTTC. It is translated as CASSQESGGAYNEQFF.

This CDR3 is CASSGTGGPNEQFF. CDR3 sequence (DNA): TGTGCCAGCAGCGGGACAGGGGGCCCCAATGAGCAGTTCTTC. The rearrangement links TRBV6-5 to TRBJ2-1; TRBD1 agrees at 12 bases. Germline V gives CDR1 MNHEY, CDR2 SVGAGI. The junction had 3 bases not matched to a gene; V was cut back by 6 bases and J by 6 bases. This CDR3 has 14 amino acids.

CDR3 nucleotides: TGTGCCAGCAGCTTAGTGCTGGGGGGCATTCAGTACTTC. Its translation: CASSLVLGGIQYF. The V gene is TRBV7-9, the J gene TRBJ2-4; perhaps TRBD2 as D (6 bases). The CDR3 has 13 amino acids. Between the trimmed V and J ends, which lost 1 base and 9 bases, there was a span of 10 bases. Germline values: CDR1 SEHNR, CDR2 FQNEAQ (reference sequence).